This TCR beta chain originates from a study of T cells in Graves' hyperthyroidism and ophthalmopathy. General study findings and limits: Blood shared most expanded thyroid clonotypes above 0.001.

Diagnoses used clinical symptoms, serum thyroxine and TRAb, thyroid ultrasound and orbital computed tomography. Germline V gene lookup returns CDR1 SGHRS and CDR2 YFSETQ. The CDR3 extends over 15 amino acids. V was clipped by 0 bases and J by 5 bases; unmatched bases: 7. Using RNA transcripts as the source, TCR beta CDR3 regions were amplified. HTBI primers were used for first-round RT-PCR of the TCR CDR3. TCRdb reanalysed the multiplex PCR reads using MiXCR and keeps one entry per CDR3 protein. The repertoire holds about 210,000 distinct CDR3 sequences, with 17% as singletons. This clonotype was counted ten times or more. The antigen is not known.

Sequencing was done on a sample of blood. The chain uses TRBV5-1 and TRBJ2-5, with 7 bases matching TRBD2. The receptor comes from a man aged 45 to 65 with Graves' hyperthyroidism. CDR3 sequence: CASSLVRGDLETQYF. The DNA of the CDR3 is TGCGCCAGCAGCTTGGTACGGGGGGATCTGGAGACCCAGTACTTC.